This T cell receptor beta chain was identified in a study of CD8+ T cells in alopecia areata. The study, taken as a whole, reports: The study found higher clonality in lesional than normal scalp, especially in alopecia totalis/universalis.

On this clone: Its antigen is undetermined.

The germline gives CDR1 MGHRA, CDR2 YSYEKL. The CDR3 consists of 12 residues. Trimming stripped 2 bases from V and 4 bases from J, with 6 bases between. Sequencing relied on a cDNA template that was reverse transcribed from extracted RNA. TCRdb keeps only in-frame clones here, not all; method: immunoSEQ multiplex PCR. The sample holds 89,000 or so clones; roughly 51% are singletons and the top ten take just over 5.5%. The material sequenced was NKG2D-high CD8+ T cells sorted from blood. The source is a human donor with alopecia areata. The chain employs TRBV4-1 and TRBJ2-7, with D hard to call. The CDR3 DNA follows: TGCGCCAGCAGCCAAAAGGGTTACGAGCAGTACTTC. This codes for CASSQKGYEQYF.